The 25 T cell receptor beta chains below were found in one sample sequenced in a study of blood T cell repertoires in COVID-19. Profiling relied on immunoSEQ multiplex PCR, and the TCRdb table lists in-frame clones only, not all of them. The sample yields about 270,000 clones, roughly 86% seen once. Sequencing was done on a sample of peripheral blood. All receptors derive from a man aged 40-49 years with active or convalescent COVID-19.

This sequence joins TRBV28 and TRBJ1-2; D remains ambiguous. The CDR3 length is 13 residues. CDR1 and CDR2 (germline): MDHEN, SYDVKM. V was cut by 1 base and J by 2 bases, with 5 bases left in between. The CDR3 sequence: CASSLSRNYGYTF. In nucleotides, the CDR3 is TGTGCCAGCAGTTTATCCAGGAACTATGGCTACACCTTC.

Of note for this clone: Compared with germline, one end of the junction differs, possibly owing to a read error. The chain couples TRBV13 to TRBJ1-5; TRBD1 aligns across 8 bases. Germline V gene data show CDR1 as PRHDT and CDR2 as FYEKMQ (reference sequence). There are 15 residues in the CDR3. The CDR3 nucleotides are TGTGCCAGCAGTTTAGGACAGGGAACCAATCAGCCCCAGCATTTT. Translating it yields CASSLGQGTNQPQHF.

This clone was recorded once. The chain combines TRBV5-1 with TRBJ2-7; D is possibly TRBD1 (6 bases). Between the trimmed V and J ends, which lost 0 bases and 5 bases, there was a span of 12 bases. This CDR3 contains 14 residues. Germline V CDR1 and CDR2: SGHRS, YFSETQ. The DNA for the CDR3 is TGCGCCAGCAGCTTGGCGCAGGGGAGCCACGAGCAGTACTTC. It encodes CASSLAQGSHEQYF. The full variable domain, rest sourced from reference TRBV5-1 and TRBJ2-7, is KAGVTQTPRYLIKTRGQQVTLSCSPISGHRSVSWYQQTPGQGLQFLFEYFSETQRNKGNFPGRFSGRQFSNSRSEMNVSTLELGDSALYLCASSLAQGSHEQYFGPGTRLTVT.

The count of this clone is one. The chain uses TRBV12-3 or TRBV12-4 and TRBJ1-2, with D hard to call. Trimming cost V 1 base and J 3 bases, with 6 bases left between them. The CDR3 loop spans 13 amino acids. CDR3 in amino acids: CASSLVEDYGYTF. The CDR3 nucleotides are TGTGCCAGCAGTTTAGTAGAGGACTATGGCTACACCTTC.

The V call is TRBV19, the J call TRBJ2-6; a possible D gene is TRBD2 (6 bases). Between the trimmed V and J ends, which lost 7 bases and 0 bases, there was a span of 16 bases. The CDR3 contains 17 residues. Germline CDR1 and CDR2: LNHDA and SQIVND (reference sequence). The CDR3 coding sequence is TGTGCCAGTACCAACGAGATCGGGGGCTCTGGGGCCAACGTCCTGACTTTC. Amino acid sequence: CASTNEIGGSGANVLTF.

The chain joins TRBV19 to TRBJ2-1; TRBD2 matches 10 bases. CDR3 length: 12 residues. CDR1 LNHDA and CDR2 SQIVND come from the germline V gene (reference sequence). The trim removed 4 bases at V and 13 bases at J, leaving 4 bases unmatched. The chain's CDR3 is CASSTLAGAQFF. The CDR3 region has the DNA TGTGCCAGTAGTACCCTAGCGGGAGCCCAGTTCTTC.

V gene TRBV12-3 or TRBV12-4 combines with J gene TRBJ2-7; D call uncertain. V was pared by 5 bases and J by 3 bases, with 5 bases between. There are 11 residues in the CDR3. CDR3 protein: CASSTVYEQYF. CDR3 nucleotide sequence: TGTGCCAGCAGTACAGTCTACGAGCAGTACTTC.

This chain uses TRBV9 with TRBJ1-5; possibly TRBD1 for D (6 bases). This CDR3 contains 13 residues. Trimming took 4 bases from V and 6 from J, leaving 11 bases between them. Germline assignment: CDR1 SGDLS and CDR2 YYNGEE. The CDR3 spells CASSRTVAQPQHF. The CDR3 region has the DNA TGTGCCAGCAGCCGGACAGTTGCTCAGCCCCAGCATTTT.

The chain recombines TRBV6-5 with TRBJ1-6, with TRBD1 matching 8 bases. This CDR3 contains 14 residues. V was pared by 6 bases and J by 9 bases, with 7 bases of the junction left unmatched. Germline loops: CDR1 MNHEY, CDR2 SVGAGI. Written as DNA, the CDR3 is TGTGCCAGCAGAAGGGACAGGTCGGGTTCACCCCTCCACTTT. It is translated as CASRRDRSGSPLHF.

The rearrangement joins TRBV19 to TRBJ2-1, with TRBD2 matching 13 bases. The CDR3 is 17 residues long. Germline V lookup: CDR1 LNHDA, CDR2 SQIVND (reference sequence). J gave up 0 bases and V 4 bases, and 3 bases lay outside the gene matches. The CDR3 sequence is CASSTGTSGISYNEQFF. For the CDR3, the DNA is TGTGCCAGTAGTACTGGGACTAGCGGGATCTCCTACAATGAGCAGTTCTTC.

This clone was found a few times. The chain is built from TRBV7-3 and TRBJ1-1; a possible D gene is TRBD1 (5 bases). This CDR3 region has 13 residues. V was trimmed by 6 bases and J by 2 bases, leaving 10 bases between them. Germline V gene lookup returns CDR1 SGHTA and CDR2 FQGTGA. The CDR3 nucleotides read TGTGCCAGCAGTACAGGTCCAAACACTGAAGCTTTCTTT. Amino acids: CASSTGPNTEAFF.

This clone came up a few times. The chain carries TRBV5-1 and TRBJ2-4, with TRBD2 matching 13 bases. Trimming at V came to 0 bases and at J to 7 bases, leaving 4 bases not matched to a gene. Germline CDR1 is SGHRS and CDR2 is YFSETQ. The length of the CDR3 is 16 residues. As DNA, the CDR3 is TGCGCCAGCAGCTTGGAAGGACTAGCGGGAGTGAACATTCAGTACTTC. It codes for CASSLEGLAGVNIQYF.

The chain couples TRBV10-2 to TRBJ1-1, with D uncertain. Germline CDR1 and CDR2: WSHSY and SAAADI. V was pared by 5 bases and J by 4 bases, with 8 bases between. This CDR3 spans 12 amino acids. DNA for the CDR3: TGCGCCAGCAGTAGAGGGTCCACTGAAGCTTTCTTT. It specifies CASSRGSTEAFF.

The chain employs TRBV5-4 and TRBJ2-1, with TRBD1 matching 8 bases. J was trimmed by 7 bases and V by 5 bases; bases with no gene match: 8. The CDR3 consists of 14 residues. Looked up from germline, CDR1 is SGHNT and CDR2 is YYREEE (reference sequence). The CDR3 region is CASRKGQGWNEQFF. Written as DNA, the CDR3 is TGTGCCAGCAGAAAAGGACAGGGATGGAATGAGCAGTTCTTC.

This clone appeared once. The chain uses TRBV5-4 and TRBJ2-7; weak D call: TRBD2 (6 bases). The CDR3 consists of 16 residues. CDR1 is SGHNT, CDR2 YYREEE, per germline (reference sequence). V was pared by 3 bases and J by 2 bases, with 18 bases between. This chain's CDR3 is CASSWGGRLGTYEQYF. The CDR3 DNA is TGTGCCAGCAGCTGGGGTGGACGACTAGGTACCTACGAGCAGTACTTC.

The chain uses TRBV3-1 (or the pseudogene TRBV3-2) and TRBJ1-1; D is ambiguous. Germline V gene sequence: CDR1 LGHDT, CDR2 YNNKEL (reference sequence). Deletions cut 4 bases from V and 1 base from J, with 10 bases between. The CDR3 runs 14 residues. The DNA for the CDR3 is TGTGCCAGCAGCCGGAGGGAAGCGAACACTGAAGCTTTCTTT. As protein: CASSRREANTEAFF.

The chain recombines TRBV29-1 with TRBJ2-5; D ambiguous. Germline loops: CDR1 SQVTM, CDR2 ANQGSEA. Trimming stripped 3 bases from V and 7 bases from J, with 18 bases between. CDR3 size: 14 residues. Written as DNA, the CDR3 is TGCAGCGTTGACTACGTGAACGCTCAGCGGACCCAGTACTTC. It is translated as CSVDYVNAQRTQYF. The full variable domain, its missing parts supplied by reference TRBV29-1 and TRBJ2-5, is SAVISQKPSRDICQRGTSLTIQCQVDSQVTMMFWYRQQPGQSLTLIATANQGSEATYESGFVIDKFPISRPNLTFSTLTVSNMSPEDSSIYLCSVDYVNAQRTQYFGPGTRLLVL.

This rearrangement joins TRBV5-1 to TRBJ1-4; 8 nucleotides match TRBD1. Trimming cost V 2 bases and J 8 bases; bases outside gene matches: 2. Germline lookup yields CDR1 SGHRS and CDR2 YFSETQ. The CDR3 is made up of 13 amino acids. The CDR3 loop reads CASSFQGAEKLFF. CDR3 DNA: TGCGCCAGCAGCTTCCAGGGGGCGGAAAAACTGTTTTTT.

The V and J genes are TRBV28 and TRBJ1-4, with 7 nucleotides matching TRBD1. There are 15 residues in the CDR3. Trimming took 7 bases from V and 5 from J; bases not matched to a gene: 10. In germline, CDR1 is MDHEN, CDR2 SYDVKM. CDR3 DNA: TGTGCCAGCAACCAAGGACAGGTTTTCAATGAAAAACTGTTTTTT. Its translation: CASNQGQVFNEKLFF. Full variable domain (missing parts from reference TRBV28 and TRBJ1-4): DVKVTQSSRYLVKRTGEKVFLECVQDMDHENMFWYRQDPGLGLRLIYFSYDVKMKEKGDIPEGYSVSREKKERFSLILESASTNQTSMYLCASNQGQVFNEKLFFGSGTQLSVL.

The chain has TRBV28 and TRBJ1-6; D possibly corresponds to TRBD1 (5 bases). Per germline, CDR1 MDHEN and CDR2 SYDVKM. The CDR3 totals 12 residues. Trimming stripped 5 bases from V and 14 bases from J, with 13 bases between. CDR3 nucleotide sequence: TGTGCCAGCAGTCCCCCGGGGGAAACCCTCCACTTT. As protein: CASSPPGETLHF.

This chain uses TRBV9 with TRBJ2-5, with 9 bases matching TRBD2. The germline CDR1 and CDR2 sequences are SGDLS and YYNGEE. The CDR3 extends over 15 amino acids. The V gene end was trimmed by 5 bases and the J gene end by 5 bases; junction bases not matched to a gene: 10. CDR3 protein: CASRRGRAPGETQYF. In nucleotides, the CDR3 is TGTGCCAGCAGGCGCGGGAGGGCCCCAGGGGAGACCCAGTACTTC.

The chain employs TRBV24-1 and TRBJ2-3; the D gene is possibly TRBD1 (6 bases). This CDR3 spans 16 amino acids. With 0 bases removed from V and 1 base from J, the gap between germline ends came to 10 bases. Germline values: CDR1 KGHDR, CDR2 SFDVKD. In DNA, the CDR3 is TGTGCCACCAGTGATTTGAGGGGGTCTGGCACAGATACGCAGTATTTT. Protein product: CATSDLRGSGTDTQYF.

The chain couples TRBV6-5 to TRBJ2-1; 8 nucleotides align to TRBD2. The CDR3 length is 15 residues. From germline, CDR1 is MNHEY and CDR2 SVGAGI. V dropped 6 bases and J dropped 3; count of bases not matched to a gene: 7. In nucleotides, the CDR3 is TGTGCCAGCAGGACTAGCGAGACCTACTACAATGAGCAGTTCTTC. Translated: CASRTSETYYNEQFF.

The chain has TRBV6-2 or TRBV6-3 and TRBJ2-7, with D tentatively TRBD1 (5 bases). The length of the CDR3 is 15 residues. The V gene's germline CDR1 is MNHEY and CDR2 SVGEGT. V was clipped by 3 bases and J by 7 bases, with 19 bases between them. Here the CDR3 reads CASSYRGGKRREQYF. The CDR3 DNA follows: TGTGCCAGCAGTTATAGGGGTGGAAAAAGGCGGGAGCAGTACTTC.

This chain connects TRBV7-3 to TRBJ2-7; 9 bases are a match to TRBD2. The ends lost 3 bases at V and 0 bases at J; junction bases unmatched: 3. This CDR3 contains 15 residues. Germline V gives CDR1 SGHTA, CDR2 FQGTGA. The CDR3: CASSFRAGGSYEQYF. For the CDR3, the DNA is TGTGCCAGCAGCTTTCGAGCGGGAGGCTCCTACGAGCAGTACTTC.